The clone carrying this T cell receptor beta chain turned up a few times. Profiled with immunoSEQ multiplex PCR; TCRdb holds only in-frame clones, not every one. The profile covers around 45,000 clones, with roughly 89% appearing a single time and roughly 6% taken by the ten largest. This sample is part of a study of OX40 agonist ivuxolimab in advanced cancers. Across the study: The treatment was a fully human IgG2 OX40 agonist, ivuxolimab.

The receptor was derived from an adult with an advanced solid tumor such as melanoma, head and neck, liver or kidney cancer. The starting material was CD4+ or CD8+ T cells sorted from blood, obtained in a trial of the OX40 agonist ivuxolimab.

CDR3 sequence (DNA): TGTGCCTGGAGCAGACTAGCGGGACGGGACGAGCAGTACTTC. Translated, it gives CAWSRLAGRDEQYF. The gene calls are TRBV30 and TRBJ2-7; 11 bases line up with TRBD2. The CDR3 loop spans 14 amino acids. Germline V gives CDR1 GTSNPN, CDR2 SVGIG (reference sequence). V shed 3 bases and J 5 bases; nucleotides not matched to a gene: 6.